The 16 T cell receptor beta chains below all came from one sample that was sequenced in a study of cytomegalovirus exposure and HLA in healthy donors. PCR used 60 Vbeta primers and 13 Jbeta primers. TCRdb keeps only in-frame clones here, not all; method: immunoSEQ multiplex PCR. The sample has approximately 100,000 clones, around 70% seen once. The sequenced sample consisted of PBMCs. These receptors all come from a female donor in good health and CMV-seronegative.

This clone occurred a few times. The chain is built from TRBV6-5 and TRBJ2-5; D is perhaps TRBD2 (6 bases). This CDR3 region has 13 residues. The V end lost 8 bases, the J end lost 5 bases, and 15 bases lay between the germline ends. Germline-derived CDR1 and CDR2 are MNHEY and SVGAGI. CDR3 protein: CASGRGGGETQYF. The CDR3 bases are TGTGCCAGCGGGCGGGGTGGGGGGGAGACCCAGTACTTC.

The chain has TRBV4-2 and TRBJ2-2; TRBD2 aligns across 11 bases. V gave up 6 bases and J gave up 7 bases; unmatched junction bases: 10. The CDR3 is made up of 16 amino acids. Germline CDR1 is LGHNA and CDR2 is YNFKEQ. The CDR3 sequence: CASSKGVAGGGGELFF. The DNA of the CDR3 is TGTGCCAGCAGTAAAGGGGTAGCGGGAGGGGGCGGGGAGCTGTTTTTT.

The V and J genes are TRBV14 and TRBJ2-2; 7 bases are shared with TRBD2. V was clipped by 1 base and J by 5 bases; unmatched bases: 10. The CDR3 extends over 17 amino acids. The germline gives CDR1 SGHDN, CDR2 FVKESK. This CDR3 is CASSQVRDSRETGELFF. CDR3 coding DNA: TGTGCCAGCAGCCAAGTGCGTGATTCGCGGGAGACCGGGGAGCTGTTTTTT.

A few counts support this clone. The gene calls are TRBV5-6 and TRBJ1-2; 7 bases are a match to TRBD1. CDR1 SGHDT and CDR2 YYEEEE come from the germline V gene. This CDR3 has 17 residues. The trim removed 3 bases at V and 7 bases at J, leaving 18 bases unmatched. The CDR3 nucleotides are TGTGCCAGCAGCTCCCGCCCCTGGGGAGACAGGGTTCTTGGCTACACCTTC. Its protein product is CASSSRPWGDRVLGYTF.

This chain links TRBV28 with TRBJ1-5, with D possibly matching TRBD1 (5 bases). Germline lookup yields CDR1 MDHEN and CDR2 SYDVKM. Trimming cost V 7 bases and J 7 bases, with 17 bases left between them. The CDR3 length is 14 residues. This CDR3 reads CASTNGGARQPQHF. The DNA of the CDR3 is TGTGCCAGCACCAACGGAGGGGCTAGGCAGCCCCAGCATTTT.

The chain combines TRBV2 with TRBJ1-1, with 8 bases matching TRBD1. After removal of 10 bases from V and 10 bases from J, the junction contained 14 bases not matched to a gene. This CDR3 comprises 13 residues. From germline, CDR1 is SNHLY and CDR2 FYNNEI. The CDR3 coding sequence is TGTGCCACCGGTAATTTCGGACAGGGCGTAGCTTTCTTT. Its translation is CATGNFGQGVAFF.

The chain has TRBV25-1 and TRBJ1-6; D unclear. The germline CDR1 and CDR2 sequences are MGHDK and SYGVNS. The CDR3 runs to 17 residues. Deletions cut 2 bases from V and 8 bases from J, with 19 bases between. CDR3 coding DNA: TGTGCCAGCAGTGAAATAAACCTCACGGAGGGAGATTCACCCCTCCACTTT. Encoded protein: CASSEINLTEGDSPLHF.

This chain joins TRBV4-1 and TRBJ2-7; TRBD2 might be the D (5 bases). The V and J ends lost 1 base and 1 base respectively, with 20 bases between them. The CDR3 has 18 residues. Per the germline V gene, CDR1 is MGHRA and CDR2 is YSYEKL. CDR3 residues: CASSQVASDPSSSYEQYF. CDR3 sequence (DNA): TGCGCCAGCAGCCAAGTTGCAAGTGATCCTAGCTCATCCTACGAGCAGTACTTC.

In its sample, this clone was seen once. The chain joins TRBV21-1 to TRBJ1-1; the table calls TRBD1, which could not be checked here. TRBV21-1 is a documented pseudogene. The CDR3 consists of 17 residues. The CDR3: CASSRNVGTASNTEAFF. The CDR3 nucleotides are TGTGCCAGCAGCCGCAATGTGGGGACAGCGTCGAACACTGAAGCTTTCTTT.

This chain connects TRBV28 to TRBJ1-5; 9 bases map to TRBD1. V lost 1 base and J lost 1; bases outside the gene matches: 11. CDR3 length: 19 residues. Germline-derived CDR1 and CDR2 are MDHEN and SYDVKM. The CDR3 sequence: CASSLSWTGAKDSNQPQHF. For the CDR3, the DNA is TGTGCCAGCAGTTTATCCTGGACAGGGGCAAAGGACAGCAATCAGCCCCAGCATTTT.

The gene calls are TRBV4-1 and TRBJ1-1, with TRBD1 as a possible D gene (5 bases). The CDR3 has 14 residues. The V end was cut by 3 bases, the J end by 0 bases, with 8 bases between. CDR1 and CDR2 (germline): MGHRA, YSYEKL. The CDR3 sequence is CASSQGGVNTEAFF. CDR3 nucleotides: TGCGCCAGCAGCCAGGGAGGGGTGAACACTGAAGCTTTCTTT.

The count of this clone is one. The chain couples TRBV27 to TRBJ1-2; D is unclear. V lost 5 bases and J 7 bases, leaving 17 bases between the germline ends. Looked up from germline, CDR1 is MNHEY and CDR2 is SMNVEV (reference sequence). The CDR3 loop spans 14 amino acids. CDR3 coding DNA: TGTGCCAGCAGTCCCCGGAAGGGTGAGGGTGGCTACACCTTC. This gives the protein CASSPRKGEGGYTF.

The rearrangement uses TRBV15 and TRBJ1-3; D ambiguous. The germline CDR1 and CDR2 sequences are LNHNV and YYDKDF (reference sequence). Between the trimmed V and J ends, which lost 3 bases and 0 bases, there was a span of 15 bases. CDR3 length: 17 amino acids. The CDR3 nucleotides read TGTGCCACCAGCAGGGGCCCCCCGGGGAGCTCTGGAAACACCATATATTTT. Translation gives CATSRGPPGSSGNTIYF.

The V and J genes are TRBV19 and TRBJ1-4, with TRBD1 identical over 8 bases. V lost 0 bases to trimming and J lost 2 bases; unmatched junction nucleotides: 8. The germline gives CDR1 LNHDA, CDR2 SQIVND (reference sequence). This CDR3 has 18 amino acids. CDR3 bases: TGTGCCAGTAGTATAGATCATCAGGGGGCACAGACTAATGAAAAACTGTTTTTT. Amino acid sequence: CASSIDHQGAQTNEKLFF.

This chain links TRBV28 with TRBJ2-2, with TRBD2 matching 9 bases. The CDR3 spans 19 residues. The trim removed 5 bases at V and 1 base at J, leaving 14 bases unmatched. CDR1 is MDHEN and CDR2 is SYDVKM in the germline V gene. CDR3 protein: CASSPLSGSGSLNTGELFF. Here the CDR3 DNA reads TGTGCCAGCAGTCCTCTTAGTGGTAGCGGGAGTCTGAACACCGGGGAGCTGTTTTTT.

V usage is TRBV4-1 and J usage is TRBJ1-5; D unresolved. V gave up 0 bases and J gave up 7 bases, with 7 bases separating them. CDR1 MGHRA and CDR2 YSYEKL come from the germline V gene. The CDR3 covers 13 residues. The CDR3: CASSQDTEQPQHF. CDR3 bases: TGCGCCAGCAGCCAAGATACAGAACAGCCCCAGCATTTT.